One sample yielded the 10 T cell receptor beta chains listed below, sequenced in a study of neoadjuvant anti-PD-1 for oral cavity cancer. TCRdb's table, derived via immunoSEQ multiplex PCR, lists solely in-frame clones and lacks some. The table includes roughly 16,000 clones, around 66% detected once. This specimen was PBMCs, taken before nivolumab (anti-PD-1) treatment. These receptors were obtained from a person aged 40-85 years with oral cavity squamous cell carcinoma.

This clone was recorded once. V usage is TRBV6-5 and J usage is TRBJ2-7; D might be TRBD2 (6 bases). The CDR3 covers 16 residues. Germline V gene lookup returns CDR1 MNHEY and CDR2 SVGAGI. Trimming stripped 2 bases from V and 0 bases from J, with 14 bases between. The CDR3 DNA is TGTGCCAGCAGTTACCGGACTACAAGGAGCTCCTACGAGCAGTACTTC. Translating gives CASSYRTTRSSYEQYF.

This clone was found a few times. The CDR3 is CASSSLGVENVLTF. The DNA of the CDR3 is TGTGCCAGCAGCTCCCTAGGGGTTGAGAACGTCCTGACTTTC. The J gene is TRBJ2-6, the V gene TRBV13, with D possibly matching TRBD1 (5 bases). Germline CDR1 reads PRHDT; CDR2 reads FYEKMQ (reference sequence). This CDR3 contains 14 residues. Trimming took off 4 bases at V and 10 bases at J, with 14 bases between the two ends. Variable domain in full (rest from reference TRBV13 and TRBJ2-6): AAGVIQSPRHLIKEKRETATLKCYPIPRHDTVYWYQQGPGQDPQFLISFYEKMQSDKGSIPDRFSAQQFSDYHSELNMSSLELGDSALYFCASSSLGVENVLTFGAGSRLTVL.

The sample holds a few counts of this clone. The CDR3 nucleotides read TGTGCCAGCAGTTACCCAGGACCTAACAATCAGCCCCAGCATTTT. This encodes CASSYPGPNNQPQHF. The chain combines TRBV6-6 with TRBJ1-5; D gene ambiguous. V was shortened by 2 bases and J by 3 bases, with 11 bases between the two germline ends. There are 15 residues in the CDR3. The V gene's germline CDR1 is MNHNY and CDR2 SVGAGI (reference sequence).

This clone was found once. V and J are TRBV10-1 and TRBJ2-1; D remains unclear. The V gene lost 0 bases and the J gene lost 8 bases, with 8 bases spanning the gap. The CDR3 spans 13 residues. Germline assignment: CDR1 WNHNN and CDR2 SYGVQD (reference sequence). The CDR3 sequence is CASSESTWDEQFF. The CDR3 DNA is TGCGCCAGCAGTGAGTCGACATGGGATGAGCAGTTCTTC.

V is TRBV18 and J is TRBJ1-4, with a tentative D call TRBD1 (5 bases). The length of the CDR3 is 13 residues. Germline assignment: CDR1 KGHSH and CDR2 LQKENI. Trimming shortened V by 4 bases and J by 2 bases, and 5 bases separated the two germline ends. The DNA for the CDR3 is TGTGCCAGCTCACAGGGGACTAATGAAAAACTGTTTTTT. It is translated as CASSQGTNEKLFF.

The chain recombines TRBV6-6 with TRBJ2-7; possible D gene TRBD1, 6 bases. In germline, CDR1 is MNHNY, CDR2 SVGAGI (reference sequence). The CDR3 has 14 amino acids. The V end was cut by 4 bases, the J end by 2 bases, with 12 bases between. Here the CDR3 DNA reads TGTGCCAGCAGTTTGGCAGGGGAGACCTACGAGCAGTACTTC. Translated, it gives CASSLAGETYEQYF.

The genes are TRBV28 and TRBJ1-2, with D unclear. The CDR3 runs 14 residues. The V end lost 10 bases, the J end lost 4 bases, and 19 bases lay between the germline ends. Germline V CDR1 and CDR2: MDHEN, SYDVKM. CDR3 in DNA: TGTGCCACTAATTCGCCTCCGGGGTTCTATGGCTACACCTTC. Its protein is CATNSPPGFYGYTF.

The chain couples TRBV5-1 to TRBJ1-4; 8 nucleotides agree with TRBD1. CDR3 length: 18 residues. Germline assignment: CDR1 SGHRS and CDR2 YFSETQ. V lost 4 bases and J lost 0; bases outside the gene matches: 11. The CDR3: CASSQVGGQVTTNEKLFF. DNA for the CDR3: TGCGCCAGCAGCCAAGTAGGGGGACAGGTCACAACTAATGAAAAACTGTTTTTT.

The chain recombines TRBV9 with TRBJ1-1; D is perhaps TRBD1 (5 bases). V shed 0 bases and J shed 1 base, with 16 bases lying between them. This CDR3 has 17 amino acids. Germline V gene lookup returns CDR1 SGDLS and CDR2 YYNGEE. CDR3 sequence (DNA): TGTGCCAGCAGCGTAGGGGGGGACCGCCGGGAGAACACTGAAGCTTTCTTT. This codes for CASSVGGDRRENTEAFF.

This clone has a single count. The chain links TRBV7-8 to TRBJ2-3, with 12 bases that match TRBD2. The CDR3 spans 16 residues. Unmatched junction bases numbered 3, after V lost 5 bases and J lost 0 bases. The germline gives CDR1 SGHVS, CDR2 FQNEAQ. This chain's CDR3 is CASSIGTSGSTDTQYF. The CDR3, as DNA: TGTGCCAGCAGCATAGGGACTAGCGGGAGCACAGATACGCAGTATTTT.